This TCR beta chain was recorded in a study of regulatory T cells in long-lasting Graves disease. Germline loops: CDR1 MNHNS, CDR2 SASEGT. The CDR3 sequence is 14 residues long. The V end was cut by 5 bases, the J end by 7 bases, with 15 bases between. Building the TCR beta libraries relied on iRepertoire HTBI primers, and CDR3 regions underwent Arm-PCR. A single record per CDR3 protein comes from TCRdb applying MiXCR to the multiplex PCR reads. Here the sample spans approximately 360,000 distinct CDR3 sequences, about 10% being singletons. Time point of the sample: newly diagnosed GD, antithyroid drugs for less than 3 months. Extracted RNA from PBMCs served as the source of the TCR library. The same data also contributed to another study, on T cells in Graves' hyperthyroidism and ophthalmopathy.

The chain carries TRBV6-1 and TRBJ2-1; unclear D gene. The clonotype originates from a woman in her late teens or twenties with Graves disease. Sequenced here: peripheral blood mononuclear cells (PBMCs), sampled at new diagnosis, from a patient treated with antithyroid drugs. This CDR3 is CASSTGPGWNEQFF. The CDR3 DNA sequence: TGTGCCAGCAGTACCGGACCTGGGTGGAATGAGCAGTTCTTC.